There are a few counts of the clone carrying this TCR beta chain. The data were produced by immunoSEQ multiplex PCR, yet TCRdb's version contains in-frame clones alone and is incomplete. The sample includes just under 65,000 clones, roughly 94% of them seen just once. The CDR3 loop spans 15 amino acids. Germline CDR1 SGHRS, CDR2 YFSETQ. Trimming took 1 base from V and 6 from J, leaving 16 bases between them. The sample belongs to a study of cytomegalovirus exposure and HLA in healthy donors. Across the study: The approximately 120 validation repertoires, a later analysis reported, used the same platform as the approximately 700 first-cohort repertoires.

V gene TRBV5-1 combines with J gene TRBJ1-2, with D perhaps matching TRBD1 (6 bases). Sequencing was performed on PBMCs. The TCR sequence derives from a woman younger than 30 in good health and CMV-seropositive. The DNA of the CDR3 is TGCGCCAGCAGCTTGCCGTCAGGGGATGGTGATGGCTACACCTTC. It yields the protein CASSLPSGDGDGYTF.